The entry below describes one T cell receptor (beta chain). Its target is unknown. What was sequenced were expressed TCRB transcripts, since all of the isolated RNA had been reverse transcribed. Produced via immunoSEQ multiplex PCR; TCRdb's table is partial and in-frame only. This sample has 300,000 or so clones; roughly 13% occur once, and the top ten carry roughly 0.015%. The junction had 8 bases not matched to a gene; V was cut back by 0 bases and J by 4 bases. CDR1 and CDR2 (germline): SGHRS, YFSETQ. The CDR3 is 17 amino acids. This specimen belongs to a study of beta chain features in type 1 diabetes. Study observations and caveats: The study found moderately but significantly shorter TCRB CDR3s in all four CD4+ subsets of Type 1 diabetes patients.

V and J are TRBV5-1 and TRBJ2-3; 10 bases map to TRBD2. The sequencing sample was made of naive CD4+ T cells from blood. The receptor was isolated from a woman between 18 and 29 years old with type 1 diabetes. The CDR3 sequence is CASSLGPVAGGPDTQYF. The CDR3 region has the DNA TGCGCCAGCAGCTTGGGTCCCGTAGCGGGAGGTCCAGATACGCAGTATTTT.